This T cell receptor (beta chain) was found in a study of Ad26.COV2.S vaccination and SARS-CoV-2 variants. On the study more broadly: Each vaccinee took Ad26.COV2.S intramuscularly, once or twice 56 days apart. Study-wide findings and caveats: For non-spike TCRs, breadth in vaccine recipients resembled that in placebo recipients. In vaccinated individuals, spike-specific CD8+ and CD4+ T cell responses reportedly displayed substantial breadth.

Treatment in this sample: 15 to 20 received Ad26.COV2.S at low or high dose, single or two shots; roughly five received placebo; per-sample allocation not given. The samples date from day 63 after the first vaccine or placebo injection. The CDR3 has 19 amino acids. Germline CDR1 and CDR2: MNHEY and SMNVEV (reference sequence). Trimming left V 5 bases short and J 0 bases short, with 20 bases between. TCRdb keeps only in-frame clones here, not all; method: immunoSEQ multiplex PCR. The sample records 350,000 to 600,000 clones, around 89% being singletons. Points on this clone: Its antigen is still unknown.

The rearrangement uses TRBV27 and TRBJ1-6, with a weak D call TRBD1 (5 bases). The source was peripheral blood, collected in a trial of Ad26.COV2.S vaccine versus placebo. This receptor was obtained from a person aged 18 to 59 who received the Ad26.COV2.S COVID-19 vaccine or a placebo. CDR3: CASSNSGLTDLSYNSPLHF. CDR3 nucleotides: TGTGCCAGCAGTAACTCGGGACTTACCGACCTCTCCTATAATTCACCCCTCCACTTT.